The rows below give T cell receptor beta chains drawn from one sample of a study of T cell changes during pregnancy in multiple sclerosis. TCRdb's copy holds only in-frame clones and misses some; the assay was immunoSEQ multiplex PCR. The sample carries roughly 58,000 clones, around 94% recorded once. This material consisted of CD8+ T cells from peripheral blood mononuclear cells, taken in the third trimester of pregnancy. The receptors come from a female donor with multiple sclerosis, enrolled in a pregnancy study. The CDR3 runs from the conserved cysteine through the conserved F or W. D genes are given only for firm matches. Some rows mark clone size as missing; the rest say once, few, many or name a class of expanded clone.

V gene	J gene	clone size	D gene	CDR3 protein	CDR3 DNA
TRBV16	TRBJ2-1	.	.	CASSQSIGNEQFF	TGTGCCAGCAGCCAATCTATCGGGAATGAGCAGTTCTTC
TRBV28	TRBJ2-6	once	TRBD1	CASSLKTGGGGANVLTF	TGTGCCAGCAGTTTGAAGACAGGGGGTGGAGGGGCCAACGTCCTGACTTTC
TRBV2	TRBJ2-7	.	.	CASNYDLSGGFGSYEQYF	TGTGCCAGCAACTACGACCTTTCGGGGGGCTTCGGCTCCTACGAGCAGTACTTC
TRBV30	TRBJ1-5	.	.	CAWSVRGGRQPQHF	TGTGCCTGGAGTGTACGGGGGGGGCGACAGCCCCAGCATTTT
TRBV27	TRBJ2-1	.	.	CASSLRDITYNEQFF	TGTGCCAGCAGTTTACGGGACATAACCTACAATGAGCAGTTCTTC
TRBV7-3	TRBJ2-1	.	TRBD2	CASSLIVSGSSGEQFF	TGTGCCAGCAGCCTGATCGTGAGCGGGAGTAGCGGTGAGCAGTTCTTC
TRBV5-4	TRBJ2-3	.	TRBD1	CASAPPGQGPTDTQYF	TGTGCCAGCGCGCCACCGGGACAGGGGCCCACAGATACGCAGTATTTT
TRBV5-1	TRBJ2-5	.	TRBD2	CASGRRLAGGPTQETQYF	TGCGCCAGCGGAAGACGGCTAGCGGGAGGCCCTACCCAGGAGACCCAGTACTTC
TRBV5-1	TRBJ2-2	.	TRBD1	CASSSGQGGSGELFF	TGCGCCAGCAGCTCGGGACAGGGAGGTTCCGGGGAGCTGTTTTTT
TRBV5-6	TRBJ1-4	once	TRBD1	CASSWGTGGGEKLFF	TGTGCCAGCAGCTGGGGGACAGGGGGAGGTGAAAAACTGTTTTTT
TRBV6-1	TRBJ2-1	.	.	CASSEARQPHNEQFF	TGTGCCAGCAGTGAAGCGCGTCAACCTCACAATGAGCAGTTCTTC
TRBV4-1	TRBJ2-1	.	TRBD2	CASSPAGLAVINSYNEQFF	TGCGCCAGCAGCCCAGCGGGACTAGCGGTTATTAACTCCTACAATGAGCAGTTCTTC
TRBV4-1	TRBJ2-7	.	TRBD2	CASSHTLGLAGVGEQYF	TGCGCCAGCAGCCACACCTTGGGACTAGCGGGAGTGGGCGAGCAGTACTTC
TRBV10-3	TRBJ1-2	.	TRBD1	CAIGSVQGAGNYGYTF	TGTGCCATCGGTAGCGTTCAGGGGGCGGGGAACTATGGCTACACCTTC
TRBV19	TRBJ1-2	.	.	CASSMKAGLGYGYTF	TGTGCCAGTAGTATGAAGGCGGGTCTCGGCTATGGCTACACCTTC
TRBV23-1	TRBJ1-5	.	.	CASSVCGGGQPQHF	TGCGCCAGCAGTGTGTGTGGGGGGGGTCAGCCCCAGCATTTT